The sequence of this T cell receptor beta chain was determined in a study of radiotherapy plus CTLA-4 blockade in lung cancer. The wider study: The study recorded objective responses in about 20% of patients and disease control in approximately 29%.

Measured with immunoSEQ multiplex PCR; TCRdb has only the in-frame clones, and not every one. In the table there are some 78,000 clones, around 87% of which are singletons. Patients had chemo-refractory metastatic non-small-cell lung cancer and received focal radiation plus CTLA-4 blockade that used ipilimumab. The CDR3 sequence is 13 residues long. Trimming stripped 2 bases from V and 1 base from J, with 5 bases between. CDR1 and CDR2 (germline): SGHNT, YENEEA. A remark on this clone: Its antigen is as yet unknown.

Regarding the study as a whole: Response, reportedly, was best predicted by interferon-beta along with early blood T cell clone dynamics.

This chain connects TRBV11-3 to TRBJ1-1; the D is unclear. Specimen: peripheral blood, collected from a patient treated with radiotherapy plus ipilimumab. The TCR sequence derives from a human donor with non-small cell lung cancer who had stable disease on radiotherapy plus ipilimumab. In DNA, the CDR3 is TGTGCCAGCAGCTTATCACAGAACACTGAAGCTTTCTTT. It yields the protein CASSLSQNTEAFF.